Detailed here is one TCR beta chain. Its target is unknown. The data originate from a study of cytomegalovirus exposure and HLA in healthy donors. At the level of the study: A subsequent analysis reported that the 120 validation repertoires were produced on the same platform that had also been used for the roughly 670 first-cohort repertoires. Notes on the study in general: Investigators reported 164 TCR beta chains as tied to cytomegalovirus. Reports credit the classifier with highly specific, highly sensitive diagnosis of cytomegalovirus status.

The approximately 130-subject validation cohort, separate from the approximately 670-subject first cohort, included the donors. Clones were sequenced by immunoSEQ multiplex PCR, and TCRdb holds only the in-frame ones, with some missing. This table holds 150,000 to 200,000 clones, approximately 87% found once. The sequence was obtained from a woman in her 30s in good health and CMV-seronegative. What was sequenced was PBMCs.

DNA for the CDR3: TGTGCCAGCAAAAGGGGGTCGAGAAATGAGCAGTTCTTC. Amino acid sequence: CASKRGSRNEQFF. V usage is TRBV6-1 and J usage is TRBJ2-1; TRBD1 is a possible D gene (6 bases). V gave up 7 bases and J gave up 7 bases, with 14 bases separating them. The CDR3 is 13 residues long. The germline CDR1 and CDR2 sequences are MNHNS and SASEGT.